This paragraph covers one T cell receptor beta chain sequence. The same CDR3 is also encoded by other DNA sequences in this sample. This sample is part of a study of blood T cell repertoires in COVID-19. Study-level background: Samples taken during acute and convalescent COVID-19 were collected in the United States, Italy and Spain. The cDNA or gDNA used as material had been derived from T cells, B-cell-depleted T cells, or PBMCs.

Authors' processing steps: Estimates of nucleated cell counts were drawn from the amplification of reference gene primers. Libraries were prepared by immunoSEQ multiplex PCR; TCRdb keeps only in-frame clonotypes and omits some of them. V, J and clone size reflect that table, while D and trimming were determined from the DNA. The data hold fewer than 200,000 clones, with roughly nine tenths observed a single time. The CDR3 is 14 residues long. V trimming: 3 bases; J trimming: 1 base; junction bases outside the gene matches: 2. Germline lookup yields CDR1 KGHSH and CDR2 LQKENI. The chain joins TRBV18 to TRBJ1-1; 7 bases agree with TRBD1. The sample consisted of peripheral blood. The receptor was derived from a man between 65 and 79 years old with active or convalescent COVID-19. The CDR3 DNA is TGTGCCAGCTCACCGGGGACAGCGAACACTGAAGCTTTCTTT. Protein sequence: CASSPGTANTEAFF.